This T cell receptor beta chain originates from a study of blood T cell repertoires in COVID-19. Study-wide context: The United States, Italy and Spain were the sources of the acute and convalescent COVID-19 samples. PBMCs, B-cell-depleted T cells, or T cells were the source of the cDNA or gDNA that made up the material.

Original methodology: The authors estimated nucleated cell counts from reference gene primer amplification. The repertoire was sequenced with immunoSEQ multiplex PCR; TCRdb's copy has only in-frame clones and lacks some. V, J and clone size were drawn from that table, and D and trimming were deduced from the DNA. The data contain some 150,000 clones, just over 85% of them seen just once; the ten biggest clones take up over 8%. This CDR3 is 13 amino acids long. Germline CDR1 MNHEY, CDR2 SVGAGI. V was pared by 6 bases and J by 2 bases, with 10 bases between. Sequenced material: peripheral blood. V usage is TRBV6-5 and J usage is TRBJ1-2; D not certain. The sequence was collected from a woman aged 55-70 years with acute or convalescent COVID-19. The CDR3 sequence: CASSIEQNYGYTF. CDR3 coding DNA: TGTGCCAGCAGCATCGAACAGAACTATGGCTACACCTTC.